Shown below are 26 T cell receptor beta chains from a single sample sequenced in a study of cytomegalovirus exposure and HLA in healthy donors. Researchers ran the PCR with 60 Vbeta and 13 Jbeta primers. Profiled with immunoSEQ multiplex PCR; TCRdb holds only in-frame clones, not every one. The sample table includes 150,000 to 200,000 clones. Sequenced material: PBMCs. These receptors came from a woman aged 18-35 years in good health and CMV-seropositive.

The J gene is TRBJ2-3, the V gene TRBV11-2; TRBD2 agrees at 12 bases. With V trimmed by 3 bases and J by 4 bases, 11 bases remained unmatched. The CDR3 loop spans 18 amino acids. The germline CDR1 and CDR2 sequences are SGHAT and FQNNGV. The CDR3 loop is CASSLAIWGLAGADTQYF. The DNA for the CDR3 is TGTGCCAGCAGCTTGGCCATTTGGGGACTAGCGGGCGCAGATACGCAGTATTTT.

The CDR3: CASSEGLAGGPETQYF. In DNA, the CDR3 is TGTGCCAGCAGTGAAGGGCTAGCGGGAGGGCCAGAGACCCAGTACTTC. J is TRBJ2-5 and V is TRBV6-4; TRBD2 matches at 12 bases. Germline CDR1 is MRHNA and CDR2 is SNTAGT. Germline trimming cut 3 bases from V and 4 bases from J; bases unmatched to any gene: 6. This CDR3 contains 16 residues.

The chain has TRBV4-1 and TRBJ1-2, with 11 bases identical to TRBD1. Trimming at V came to 6 bases and at J to 5 bases, leaving 8 bases not matched to a gene. Per germline, CDR1 MGHRA and CDR2 YSYEKL. The CDR3 runs to 15 residues. CDR3 protein: CASRDRGRGDYGYTF. DNA of the CDR3: TGCGCCAGCAGGGACAGGGGGCGGGGTGATTATGGCTACACCTTC.

J is TRBJ1-1 and V is TRBV5-5; TRBD1 matches at 8 bases. The length of the CDR3 is 14 residues. After removal of 2 bases from V and 4 bases from J, the junction contained 4 bases not matched to a gene. The germline CDR1 and CDR2 sequences are SGHKS and YYEKEE (reference sequence). DNA for the CDR3: TGTGCCAGCAGCTTCCAGACAGGGGTCACTGAAGCTTTCTTT. This encodes CASSFQTGVTEAFF.

The chain uses TRBV19 and TRBJ2-5; D possibly corresponds to TRBD2 (6 bases). Trimming cost V 5 bases and J 7 bases, with 11 bases left between them. The CDR3 is 12 amino acids. Germline V gene sequence: CDR1 LNHDA, CDR2 SQIVND (reference sequence). CDR3 bases: TGTGCCAGTAGTTCGCGGCGGGGGACCCAGTACTTC. Protein sequence: CASSSRRGTQYF. Full variable domain (rest looked up from reference TRBV19 and TRBJ2-5): DGGITQSPKYLFRKEGQNVTLSCEQNLNHDAMYWYRQDPGQGLRLIYYSQIVNDFQKGDIAEGYSVSREKKESFPLTVTSAQKNPTAFYLCASSSRRGTQYFGPGTRLLVL.

The chain couples TRBV7-6 to TRBJ2-3, with 11 bases identical to TRBD2. CDR1 SGHVS and CDR2 FNYEAQ come from the germline V gene. The ends lost 3 bases at V and 5 bases at J; junction bases unmatched: 4. This CDR3 is built from 15 residues. CDR3 nucleotide sequence: TGTGCCAGCAGCTTTAGCGGGGGGGCTGGAGATACGCAGTATTTT. It yields the protein CASSFSGGAGDTQYF.

J is TRBJ2-1 and V is TRBV30; 11 nucleotides agree with TRBD2. This CDR3 has 15 amino acids. Trimming removed 5 bases from V and 6 bases from J; junction bases left unmatched: 9. Germline V lookup: CDR1 GTSNPN, CDR2 SVGIG (reference sequence). CDR3 amino acids: CAWRPASGRFNEQFF. The DNA for the CDR3 is TGTGCCTGGCGCCCGGCTAGCGGGAGGTTCAATGAGCAGTTCTTC.

This chain connects TRBV19 to TRBJ1-5; perhaps TRBD1 as D (6 bases). This CDR3 has 13 residues. Looked up from germline, CDR1 is LNHDA and CDR2 is SQIVND (reference sequence). Trimming took off 6 bases at V and 7 bases at J, with 13 bases between the two ends. The CDR3 DNA sequence: TGTGCCAGTAGCCTCAAGGGGGTCCAGCCCCAGCATTTT. Translation: CASSLKGVQPQHF.

This chain links TRBV5-4 with TRBJ2-6, with TRBD1 as a possible D gene (6 bases). Germline values: CDR1 SGHNT, CDR2 YYREEE (reference sequence). The CDR3 spans 20 residues. Trimming removed 4 bases from V and 0 bases from J, with 23 bases in between. The CDR3 DNA follows: TGTGCCAGCAGCCACGCGAACCTTGGGACAACCAGCTCTGGGGCCAACGTCCTGACTTTC. This gives the protein CASSHANLGTTSSGANVLTF.

This chain uses TRBV6-1 with TRBJ2-7, with D perhaps matching TRBD1 (5 bases). Germline V gives CDR1 MNHNS, CDR2 SASEGT. The CDR3 runs to 14 residues. Trimming pared 2 bases from V and 3 bases from J, leaving 11 bases between. The CDR3 sequence is CASSEIVRDYEQYF. CDR3 bases: TGTGCCAGCAGTGAAATTGTCAGGGACTACGAGCAGTACTTC.

The genes are TRBV6-5 and TRBJ2-5; D unclear. This CDR3 contains 10 residues. From germline, CDR1 is MNHEY and CDR2 SVGAGI. Trimming removed 8 bases from V and 7 bases from J, with 8 bases in between. CDR3 bases: TGTGCCAGCCCCAGAGGGACCCAGTACTTC. The encoded protein is CASPRGTQYF.

V usage is TRBV6-1 and J usage is TRBJ2-7; 7 positions match TRBD1. The V gene end was trimmed by 6 bases and the J gene end by 3 bases; junction bases not matched to a gene: 5. CDR1 is MNHNS, CDR2 SASEGT, per germline. CDR3 length: 13 residues. This CDR3 is CASRTGQFYEQYF. Written as DNA, the CDR3 is TGTGCCAGCAGGACGGGACAGTTCTACGAGCAGTACTTC.

The chain has TRBV6-1 and TRBJ2-7, with 9 bases that match TRBD2. This CDR3 spans 12 amino acids. J gave up 4 bases and V 6 bases, and 1 base lay outside the gene matches. Germline assignment: CDR1 MNHNS and CDR2 SASEGT. DNA of the CDR3: TGTGCCAGCAGCCTAGCGGGATACGAGCAGTACTTC. It is translated as CASSLAGYEQYF.

The chain combines TRBV6-1 with TRBJ2-7, with TRBD2 as a possible D gene (6 bases). Germline-derived CDR1 and CDR2 are MNHNS and SASEGT. V was pared by 6 bases and J by 4 bases, with 16 bases between. CDR3 length: 14 amino acids. CDR3 protein: CASSPGSMVYEQYF. DNA for the CDR3: TGTGCCAGCAGCCCCGGGAGTATGGTGTACGAGCAGTACTTC.

This sequence joins TRBV5-4 and TRBJ1-4; 7 nucleotides agree with TRBD1. V lost 4 bases, J lost 8 bases, and 11 bases stayed unmatched. Germline values: CDR1 SGHNT, CDR2 YYREEE (reference sequence). The CDR3 loop spans 15 amino acids. This CDR3 is CASSPRAGGGEKLFF. DNA of the CDR3: TGTGCCAGCAGCCCTAGGGCAGGGGGAGGCGAAAAACTGTTTTTT.

The J gene is TRBJ1-2, the V gene TRBV5-1; D gene unclear. The CDR3 loop spans 16 amino acids. Germline lookup yields CDR1 SGHRS and CDR2 YFSETQ. V was clipped by 0 bases and J by 3 bases, with 15 bases between them. In nucleotides, the CDR3 is TGCGCCAGCAGCTTGGCCCCGGGTCAATTCGACTATGGCTACACCTTC. Its protein is CASSLAPGQFDYGYTF.

The chain combines TRBV18 with TRBJ1-1; the match to TRBD1 covers 7 bases. The CDR3 is 15 amino acids. Germline values: CDR1 KGHSH, CDR2 LQKENI. J gave up 0 bases and V 2 bases, and 3 bases lay outside the gene matches. CDR3 protein: CASSPSTGMNTEAFF. The CDR3 DNA sequence: TGTGCCAGCTCACCATCGACAGGGATGAACACTGAAGCTTTCTTT.

V and J are TRBV28 and TRBJ2-1; no firm D call. V gave up 6 bases and J gave up 5 bases, with 8 bases separating them. From germline, CDR1 is MDHEN and CDR2 SYDVKM. The CDR3 length is 12 residues. CDR3 amino acids: CASSLLNNEQFF. The CDR3 DNA reads TGTGCCAGCAGCCTACTGAACAATGAGCAGTTCTTC.

The chain employs TRBV6-1 and TRBJ1-5; D is possibly TRBD1 (6 bases). Germline lookup yields CDR1 MNHNS and CDR2 SASEGT. The germline V and J ends were trimmed by 2 bases and 5 bases, with 7 bases remaining between them. The CDR3 contains 13 residues. CDR3 sequence reads: CASSENRDQPQHF. The CDR3 DNA reads TGTGCCAGCAGTGAAAACAGGGATCAGCCCCAGCATTTT.

The gene calls are TRBV6-5 and TRBJ1-2; a weak D match, TRBD1 (5 bases). This CDR3 comprises 14 residues. Trimming shortened V by 3 bases and J by 7 bases, and 15 bases separated the two germline ends. The germline V gene has CDR1 MNHEY and CDR2 SVGAGI. DNA for the CDR3: TGTGCCAGCAGTTATGGTGGGGGGGTCGGTGGCTACACCTTC. It codes for CASSYGGGVGGYTF.

The chain employs TRBV7-2 and TRBJ1-5, with D tentatively TRBD1 (6 bases). Trimming removed 4 bases at V and 4 bases at J, with 8 bases between. Germline V gene data show CDR1 as SGHTA and CDR2 as FQGNSA. There are 13 residues in the CDR3. In DNA, the CDR3 is TGTGCCAGCAGCTCAGACAGGAATCAGCCCCAGCATTTT. This gives the protein CASSSDRNQPQHF.

The chain recombines TRBV9 with TRBJ2-1; 8 nucleotides match TRBD2. There are 14 residues in the CDR3. The germline V gene has CDR1 SGDLS and CDR2 YYNGEE. J lost 9 bases, V lost 0 bases, and 5 bases had no gene match. The CDR3: CASSVVGLAPEQFF. The CDR3 nucleotides read TGTGCCAGCAGCGTAGTCGGACTAGCCCCTGAGCAGTTCTTC.

This sequence joins TRBV10-3 and TRBJ1-1; TRBD1 is a possible D gene (6 bases). V lost 6 bases to trimming and J lost 0 bases, with 8 bases between them. This CDR3 comprises 13 residues. From germline, CDR1 is ENHRY and CDR2 SYGVKD. The CDR3 DNA reads as TGTGCCATCAGGGGACAACTGAACACTGAAGCTTTCTTT. Protein: CAIRGQLNTEAFF.

The chain carries TRBV30 and TRBJ1-2; no definite D call. In germline, CDR1 is GTSNPN, CDR2 SVGIG (reference sequence). V was trimmed by 3 bases and J by 5 bases, leaving 13 bases between them. This CDR3 has 13 amino acids. CDR3 protein: CAWSPMQEYGYTF. CDR3 DNA sequence: TGTGCCTGGAGCCCTATGCAGGAATATGGCTACACCTTC. Full variable domain (remainder filled in from reference TRBV30 and TRBJ1-2): SQTIHQWPATLVQPVGSPLSLECTVEGTSNPNLYWYRQAAGRGLQLLFYSVGIGQISSEVPQNLSASRPQDRQFILSSKKLLLSDSGFYLCAWSPMQEYGYTFGSGTRLTVV.

The J gene is TRBJ2-7, the V gene TRBV6-6, with D perhaps matching TRBD2 (5 bases). Germline lookup yields CDR1 MNHNY and CDR2 SVGAGI (reference sequence). The V end was cut by 0 bases, the J end by 7 bases, with 13 bases between. This CDR3 comprises 14 residues. The CDR3 spells CASSYSGFWREQYF. DNA of the CDR3: TGTGCCAGCAGTTACTCGGGATTCTGGAGGGAGCAGTACTTC.

V is TRBV27 and J is TRBJ1-5, with D maybe TRBD1 (6 bases). V was pared by 4 bases and J by 3 bases, with 13 bases between. The CDR3 totals 15 residues. Germline CDR1 is MNHEY and CDR2 is SMNVEV (reference sequence). This CDR3 is CASSWPQGHNQPQHF. The CDR3 nucleotides are TGTGCCAGCAGTTGGCCGCAGGGGCACAATCAGCCCCAGCATTTT.